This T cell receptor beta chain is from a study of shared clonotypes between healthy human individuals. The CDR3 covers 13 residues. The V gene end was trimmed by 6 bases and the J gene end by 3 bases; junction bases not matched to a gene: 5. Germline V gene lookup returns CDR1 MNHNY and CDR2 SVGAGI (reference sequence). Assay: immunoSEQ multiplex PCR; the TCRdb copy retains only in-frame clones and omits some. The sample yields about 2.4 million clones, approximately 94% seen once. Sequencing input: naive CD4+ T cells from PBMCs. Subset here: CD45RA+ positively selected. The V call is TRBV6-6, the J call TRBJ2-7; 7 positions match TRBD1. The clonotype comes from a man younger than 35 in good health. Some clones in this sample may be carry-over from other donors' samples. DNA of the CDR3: TGTGCCAGCAGCTCCGGGACAGACTACGAGCAGTACTTC. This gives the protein CASSSGTDYEQYF.